One and the same sample provided the 27 T cell receptor beta chains below, sequenced in a study of T-cell memory formation after mild COVID-19. TCRdb re-called the 5' RACE reads with MiXCR, one entry per CDR3 protein. The repertoire holds fewer than 700,000 distinct CDR3 sequences, more than 15% seen once, with about 12% in the top ten. Input material: PBMCs or a T cell subset sorted from them (not recorded which). Receptors originate from an adult woman who had mild COVID-19 (a few samples of this study predate the infection). Cell type and time point are not known.

The CDR3 loop reads CASRSGTGVGNEQFF. The CDR3 bases are TGTGCCAGCAGATCAGGGACAGGGGTTGGGAATGAGCAGTTCTTC. This chain connects TRBV7-6 to TRBJ2-1, with 10 bases fitting TRBD1. This CDR3 has 15 residues. Germline trimming cut 6 bases from V and 7 bases from J; bases unmatched to any gene: 9. Germline CDR1 is SGHVS and CDR2 is FNYEAQ.

V and J are TRBV11-2 and TRBJ1-1; TRBD1 might be the D (5 bases). The germline V gene has CDR1 SGHAT and CDR2 FQNNGV. There are 16 residues in the CDR3. V was clipped by 5 bases and J by 0 bases, with 16 bases between them. The CDR3 is CASSPHGTAMNTEAFF. CDR3 in DNA: TGTGCCAGCAGCCCCCATGGGACGGCCATGAACACTGAAGCTTTCTTT.

This clonotype was counted between two and nine times. V is TRBV11-2 and J is TRBJ1-1; TRBD1 aligns across 7 bases. Germline V CDR1 and CDR2: SGHAT, FQNNGV. The V segment lost 4 bases and the J segment 3 bases; nucleotides outside the gene matches: 17. This CDR3 comprises 18 residues. The CDR3 protein is CASSSPRTGGVLDTEAFF. CDR3 in DNA: TGTGCCAGCAGCTCCCCCCGGACAGGAGGGGTCTTGGACACTGAAGCTTTCTTT.

This clonotype was counted between two and nine times. The chain recombines TRBV5-4 with TRBJ2-7; 8 bases agree with TRBD2. V was clipped by 3 bases and J by 0 bases; unmatched bases: 8. The CDR3 is 16 residues long. Germline V CDR1 and CDR2: SGHNT, YYREEE (reference sequence). CDR3 in amino acids: CASSSLGGRTSYEQYF. The CDR3 region has the DNA TGTGCCAGCAGCTCCCTAGGCGGGAGGACCTCCTACGAGCAGTACTTC. The complete variable domain, with remaining parts taken from reference TRBV5-4 and TRBJ2-7, reads ETGVTQSPTHLIKTRGQQVTLRCSSQSGHNTVSWYQQALGQGPQFIFQYYREEENGRGNFPPRFSGLQFPNYSSELNVNALELDDSALYLCASSSLGGRTSYEQYFGPGTRLTVT.

This clonotype was counted between two and nine times. J is TRBJ2-3 and V is TRBV4-2; 7 nucleotides agree with TRBD2. This CDR3 has 14 residues. The ends lost 5 bases at V and 1 base at J; junction bases unmatched: 3. Germline V gene lookup returns CDR1 LGHNA and CDR2 YNFKEQ. The CDR3 sequence is CASSIREGTDTQYF. CDR3 nucleotide sequence: TGTGCCAGCAGCATCCGGGAGGGCACAGATACGCAGTATTTT.

There are a few counts of this clonotype. V gene TRBV20-1 combines with J gene TRBJ2-3; 11 bases align to TRBD2. The V and J ends lost 5 bases and 3 bases, in that order; junction bases with no gene match: 7. CDR1 and CDR2 from the germline V gene are DFQATT and SNEGSKA (reference sequence). This CDR3 contains 15 residues. For the CDR3, the DNA is TGCAGTGCTCCACGACTAGCGGGGACGACAGATACGCAGTATTTT. Translated, it gives CSAPRLAGTTDTQYF.

This clonotype was seen a few times. In DNA form, the CDR3 reads TGTGCCAGCAGCGCGGGACTAGCGGGGGTCGATACGCAGTATTTT. Translated: CASSAGLAGVDTQYF. The rearrangement joins TRBV27 to TRBJ2-3; 14 nucleotides line up with TRBD2. The V segment lost 6 bases and the J segment 6 bases; nucleotides outside the gene matches: 5. This CDR3 spans 15 amino acids. CDR1 is MNHEY and CDR2 is SMNVEV in the germline V gene (reference sequence).

This clonotype was seen just once. The chain links TRBV20-1 to TRBJ2-1, with no clear D. CDR1 and CDR2 (germline): DFQATT, SNEGSKA (reference sequence). CDR3 size: 13 residues. V was shortened by 0 bases and J by 9 bases, with 12 bases between the two germline ends. CDR3 bases: TGCAGTGCTAGAGATCGTACAGCTACTGAGCAGTTCTTC. Translating gives CSARDRTATEQFF.

The rearrangement links TRBV7-9 to TRBJ2-7; D is possibly TRBD1 (5 bases). With 1 base removed from V and 3 bases from J, the gap between germline ends came to 10 bases. The length of the CDR3 is 14 residues. The germline CDR1 and CDR2 sequences are SEHNR and FQNEAQ (reference sequence). The CDR3 loop is CASSLVGRDYEQYV. The CDR3 coding sequence is TGTGCCAGCAGCTTAGTGGGCAGGGACTACGAGCAGTACGTC.

The sample holds a few counts of this clonotype. This chain uses TRBV6-6 with TRBJ2-1, with TRBD2 matching 12 bases. V lost 2 bases, J lost 5 bases, and 7 bases stayed unmatched. CDR1 and CDR2 from the germline V gene are MNHNY and SVGAGI (reference sequence). This CDR3 comprises 17 residues. The CDR3 DNA sequence: TGTGCCAGCAGTTACCTGACTAGCGGGGGCCCAAACAATGAGCAGTTCTTC. Translating gives CASSYLTSGGPNNEQFF.

Written as DNA, the CDR3 is TGTGCCTGGAGCGAGGGGACAGGGGGCGCCTTCACTGAAGCTTTCTTT. Translating it yields CAWSEGTGGAFTEAFF. The rearrangement joins TRBV30 to TRBJ1-1, with 12 bases fitting TRBD1. J was trimmed by 4 bases and V by 3 bases; bases with no gene match: 9. In germline, CDR1 is GTSNPN, CDR2 SVGIG (reference sequence). CDR3 length equals 16 residues.

The V call is TRBV5-5, the J call TRBJ2-7; 10 nucleotides line up with TRBD1. Germline trimming cut 5 bases from V and 2 bases from J; bases unmatched to any gene: 16. The CDR3 spans 18 residues. Looked up from germline, CDR1 is SGHKS and CDR2 is YYEKEE (reference sequence). The CDR3 loop is CASRGVESAGQGPYEQYF. CDR3 nucleotide sequence: TGTGCCAGCAGGGGGGTGGAGTCGGCGGGACAGGGGCCCTACGAGCAGTACTTC.

This chain joins TRBV5-4 and TRBJ2-7; TRBD1 agrees at 10 bases. The CDR3 runs to 17 residues. CDR1 and CDR2 from the germline V gene are SGHNT and YYREEE (reference sequence). V gave up 0 bases and J gave up 1 base; unmatched junction bases: 7. The CDR3 loop reads CASSLEGGTGASYEQYF. CDR3 coding DNA: TGTGCCAGCAGCTTGGAAGGGGGGACAGGGGCTTCCTACGAGCAGTACTTC.

V and J are TRBV15 and TRBJ2-7; D is unresolved. Germline CDR1 reads LNHNV; CDR2 reads YYDKDF (reference sequence). Trimming took off 5 bases at V and 5 bases at J, with 16 bases between the two ends. The CDR3 extends over 14 amino acids. The CDR3 DNA reads TGTGCCACCAGCCCCGAGAGGTCTGTGAACGAGCAGTACTTC. Its translation is CATSPERSVNEQYF.

CDR3 bases: TGCAGCTCCCGACAGGGTTTGAACACTGAAGCTTTCTTT. Translation: CSSRQGLNTEAFF. The chain carries TRBV29-1 and TRBJ1-1, with TRBD1 matching 7 bases. J was trimmed by 0 bases and V by 8 bases; bases with no gene match: 6. The germline CDR1 and CDR2 sequences are SQVTM and ANQGSEA. This CDR3 contains 13 residues.

This clonotype was seen only a few times. CDR3 coding DNA: TGCGCCAGCAGCGGACAGGGGACGGGGGTGAACACTGAAGCTTTCTTT. Its translation: CASSGQGTGVNTEAFF. The rearrangement uses TRBV5-1 and TRBJ1-1, with TRBD1 identical over 9 bases. The CDR3 spans 16 residues. After removal of 4 bases from V and 0 bases from J, the junction contained 7 bases not matched to a gene. CDR1 SGHRS and CDR2 YFSETQ come from the germline V gene. The whole variable domain, filled in from reference TRBV5-1 and TRBJ1-1, reads KAGVTQTPRYLIKTRGQQVTLSCSPISGHRSVSWYQQTPGQGLQFLFEYFSETQRNKGNFPGRFSGRQFSNSRSEMNVSTLELGDSALYLCASSGQGTGVNTEAFFGQGTRLTVV.

The chain employs TRBV29-1 and TRBJ2-7, with D uncertain. V was clipped by 7 bases and J by 4 bases, with 17 bases between them. The CDR3 is 13 residues long. CDR1 is SQVTM and CDR2 is ANQGSEA in the germline V gene. In DNA, the CDR3 is TGCAGCGGATCAAATACCAACGGGTACGAGCAGTACTTC. As protein: CSGSNTNGYEQYF.

This chain uses TRBV5-1 with TRBJ2-5; either TRBD1 or TRBD2 may supply D (6 bases each). Germline CDR1 is SGHRS and CDR2 is YFSETQ. Deletions cut 4 bases from V and 3 bases from J, with 16 bases between. The CDR3 totals 15 residues. The CDR3: CASSPTGGREETQYF. DNA of the CDR3: TGCGCCAGCAGCCCAACCGGGGGCAGGGAAGAGACCCAGTACTTC. The full variable domain, rest sourced from reference TRBV5-1 and TRBJ2-5, is KAGVTQTPRYLIKTRGQQVTLSCSPISGHRSVSWYQQTPGQGLQFLFEYFSETQRNKGNFPGRFSGRQFSNSRSEMNVSTLELGDSALYLCASSPTGGREETQYFGPGTRLLVL.

The chain uses TRBV6-6 and TRBJ2-7, with D perhaps being TRBD1 or TRBD2 (5 bases each). The CDR3 totals 13 residues. Germline values: CDR1 MNHNY, CDR2 SVGAGI (reference sequence). The V end lost 5 bases, the J end lost 6 bases, and 14 bases lay between the germline ends. The CDR3, as DNA: TGTGCCAGCAGTCCGGGACCGACCCTCGAGCAGTACTTC. Its protein is CASSPGPTLEQYF.

The gene calls are TRBV4-3 and TRBJ1-1; weak D call: TRBD1 (5 bases). The CDR3 has 14 residues. Germline CDR1 LGHNA, CDR2 YSLEER. Between the trimmed V and J ends, which lost 0 bases and 11 bases, there was a span of 16 bases. The CDR3 coding sequence is TGCGCCAGCAGCCAAGATGGTTTGGTCAGGGAGGCTTTCTTT. This codes for CASSQDGLVREAFF.

This clonotype was counted only a few times. This chain links TRBV6-1 with TRBJ1-1; unclear D gene. V was cut by 4 bases and J by 1 base, with 10 bases left in between. This CDR3 spans 14 amino acids. The germline V gene has CDR1 MNHNS and CDR2 SASEGT. CDR3 residues: CASSAPTGNTEAFF. The CDR3 DNA follows: TGTGCCAGCAGTGCCCCCACGGGGAACACTGAAGCTTTCTTT.

This clonotype was found a few times. This rearrangement joins TRBV7-3 to TRBJ1-2; 10 bases line up with TRBD1. CDR1 and CDR2 (germline): SGHTA, FQGTGA. Trimming at V came to 5 bases and at J to 8 bases, leaving 14 bases not matched to a gene. The CDR3 length is 16 residues. CDR3 sequence (DNA): TGTGCCAGCAGCCTATCCACCCCGGGGACAGGGGACGGCTACACCTTC. The encoded protein is CASSLSTPGTGDGYTF.

V usage is TRBV29-1 and J usage is TRBJ2-5, with 11 bases fitting TRBD1. V shed 6 bases and J 4 bases; nucleotides not matched to a gene: 7. Germline CDR1 SQVTM, CDR2 ANQGSEA. The CDR3 contains 14 residues. The CDR3 region has the DNA TGCAGCGTCGAGGGACAGGGGGTCCTAGAGACCCAGTACTTC. Residues: CSVEGQGVLETQYF.

This clonotype was found many times. The chain links TRBV7-2 to TRBJ2-4; D unresolved. CDR1 SGHTA and CDR2 FQGNSA come from the germline V gene. This CDR3 region has 18 residues. V lost 2 bases, J lost 0 bases, and 17 bases lay in between. This CDR3 reads CASSLLPKLDLAKNIQYF. CDR3 nucleotides: TGTGCCAGCAGCTTATTGCCGAAACTCGACCTAGCCAAAAACATTCAGTACTTC.

A word on this clonotype: A read error may produce the germline difference seen at one junction end. The CDR3 DNA sequence: TGTGCCAGCAGCGTATGGGCGGGAGCGAACACCGGGGAGCTGGTTTTT. Translating it yields CASSVWAGANTGELVF. The V gene is TRBV9, the J gene TRBJ2-2, with TRBD2 matching over 7 bases. This CDR3 has 16 residues. CDR1 is SGDLS and CDR2 is YYNGEE in the germline V gene.

The rearrangement joins TRBV4-2 to TRBJ1-6; 9 bases are shared with TRBD1. With V trimmed by 4 bases and J by 5 bases, 6 bases remained unmatched. This CDR3 contains 16 residues. Germline V gene data show CDR1 as LGHNA and CDR2 as YNFKEQ. The DNA of the CDR3 is TGTGCCAGCAGCCCCCAGGACAGGGGAGATAATTCACCCCTCCACTTT. Its protein product is CASSPQDRGDNSPLHF.

The V gene is TRBV12-3 or TRBV12-4, the J gene TRBJ2-3; 11 bases align to TRBD2. J lost 9 bases, V lost 3 bases, and 8 bases had no gene match. This CDR3 is built from 15 residues. CDR3 residues: CASSFSGGDDETQYF. The CDR3 DNA reads as TGTGCCAGCAGTTTTAGCGGGGGGGATGATGAAACGCAGTATTTT.